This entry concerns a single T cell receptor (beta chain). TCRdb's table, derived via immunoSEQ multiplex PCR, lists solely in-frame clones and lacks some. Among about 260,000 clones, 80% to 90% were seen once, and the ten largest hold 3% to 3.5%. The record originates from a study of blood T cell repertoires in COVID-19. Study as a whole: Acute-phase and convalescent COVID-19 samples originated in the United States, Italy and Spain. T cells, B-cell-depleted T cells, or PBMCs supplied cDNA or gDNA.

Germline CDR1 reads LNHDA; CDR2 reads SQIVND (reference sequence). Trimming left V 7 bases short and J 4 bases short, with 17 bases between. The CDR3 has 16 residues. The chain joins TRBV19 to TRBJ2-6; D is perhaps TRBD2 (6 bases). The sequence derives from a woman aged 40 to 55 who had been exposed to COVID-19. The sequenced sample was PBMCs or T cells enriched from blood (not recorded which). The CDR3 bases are TGTGCCAGTACCTCTGGCGGGGCTCCCGGGGCCAACGTCCTGACTTTC. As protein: CASTSGGAPGANVLTF.